The 20 T cell receptor beta chains below come from one sample, sequenced in a study of blood T cell repertoires in COVID-19. Generated by immunoSEQ multiplex PCR, the TCRdb table keeps only in-frame clones and is missing some. The profile shows approximately 150,000 clones, 84% of them singletons. The sample was peripheral blood. The receptors come from a young man with COVID-19, enrolled during active disease.

The V gene is TRBV28, the J gene TRBJ2-7; a possible D gene is TRBD1 (6 bases). The germline V and J ends were trimmed by 4 bases and 7 bases, with 14 bases remaining between them. The CDR3 is made up of 13 amino acids. CDR1 MDHEN and CDR2 SYDVKM come from the germline V gene. The CDR3 region is CASSSTGTGEQYF. CDR3 DNA sequence: TGTGCCAGCAGTTCGACAGGTACTGGAGAGCAGTACTTC.

This CDR3 reads CASSPSPPEQYF. CDR3 sequence (DNA): TGTGCCAGCTCACCGTCCCCTCCGGAGCAGTACTTC. The V and J genes are TRBV18 and TRBJ2-7; unclear D gene. Germline V lookup: CDR1 KGHSH, CDR2 LQKENI. The CDR3 totals 12 residues. V lost 3 bases to trimming and J lost 7 bases, with 10 bases between them.

The chain is built from TRBV9 and TRBJ2-3; 9 bases map to TRBD2. This CDR3 region has 18 residues. V dropped 5 bases and J dropped 3; count of bases not matched to a gene: 16. Germline V gives CDR1 SGDLS, CDR2 YYNGEE. The CDR3: CASSATSGLARGTDTQYF. As DNA, the CDR3 is TGTGCCAGCAGTGCAACATCCGGACTAGCGAGGGGGACAGATACGCAGTATTTT. The entire variable domain, with the rest obtained from reference TRBV9 and TRBJ2-3, is as follows: DSGVTQTPKHLITATGQRVTLRCSPRSGDLSVYWYQQSLDQGLQFLIQYYNGEERAKGNILERFSAQQFPDLHSELNLSSLELGDSALYFCASSATSGLARGTDTQYFGPGTRLTVL.

The J gene is TRBJ2-7, the V gene TRBV4-1, with 8 bases matching TRBD2. CDR1 and CDR2 (germline): MGHRA, YSYEKL. Unmatched junction bases numbered 5, after V lost 2 bases and J lost 2 bases. This CDR3 has 15 amino acids. CDR3 sequence (DNA): TGCGCCAGCAGCCAAAGAGCGGGAGCTGCCTACGAGCAGTACTTC. It is translated as CASSQRAGAAYEQYF.

V gene TRBV30 combines with J gene TRBJ2-3; D is possibly TRBD2 (5 bases). This CDR3 is built from 13 residues. Germline assignment: CDR1 GTSNPN and CDR2 SVGIG (reference sequence). The V end was cut by 1 base, the J end by 0 bases, with 5 bases between. CDR3 in amino acids: CAWSGGSTDTQYF. For the CDR3, the DNA is TGTGCCTGGAGTGGCGGGAGCACAGATACGCAGTATTTT.

The chain has TRBV9 and TRBJ2-4, with D possibly TRBD2 on 7 matching bases. The V end was cut by 4 bases, the J end by 7 bases, with 24 bases between. Per the germline V gene, CDR1 is SGDLS and CDR2 is YYNGEE. The CDR3 covers 17 residues. CDR3 amino acids: CASSPLEGGAGLNIQYF. The CDR3 DNA sequence: TGTGCCAGCAGCCCCCTCGAGGGGGGAGCGGGGTTGAACATTCAGTACTTC.

This rearrangement joins TRBV5-6 to TRBJ2-7; 13 nucleotides line up with TRBD2. The V gene end was trimmed by 0 bases and the J gene end by 3 bases; junction bases not matched to a gene: 3. The length of the CDR3 is 16 residues. The germline V gene encodes CDR1 SGHDT and CDR2 YYEEEE. CDR3 DNA: TGTGCCAGCAGCTTGGGGACTAGCGGGAGTCTCTACGAGCAGTACTTC. Its protein is CASSLGTSGSLYEQYF. Looking up the rest from reference TRBV5-6 and TRBJ2-7 gives the full variable domain: DAGVTQSPTHLIKTRGQQVTLRCSPKSGHDTVSWYQQALGQGPQFIFQYYEEEERQRGNFPDRFSGHQFPNYSSELNVNALLLGDSALYLCASSLGTSGSLYEQYFGPGTRLTVT.

This clone has just one count. The gene calls are TRBV6-6 and TRBJ1-5; 7 positions match TRBD1. The CDR3 runs 14 residues. V gave up 5 bases and J gave up 5 bases; unmatched junction bases: 6. The germline gives CDR1 MNHNY, CDR2 SVGAGI (reference sequence). The CDR3 loop reads CASSLTGQDQPQHF. The CDR3 nucleotides read TGTGCCAGCAGTCTGACAGGGCAGGATCAGCCCCAGCATTTT.

The genes are TRBV2 and TRBJ2-7; unclear D gene. Deletions cut 8 bases from V and 4 bases from J, with 15 bases between. This CDR3 has 13 amino acids. CDR1 SNHLY and CDR2 FYNNEI come from the germline V gene. Written as DNA, the CDR3 is TGTGCCAGCCGGCAAGCGCCCCTATACGAGCAGTACTTC. It specifies CASRQAPLYEQYF.

V and J are TRBV24-1 and TRBJ1-1; perhaps TRBD1 as D (5 bases). Trimming pared 5 bases from V and 6 bases from J, leaving 12 bases between. The CDR3 totals 13 residues. CDR1 and CDR2 (germline): KGHDR, SFDVKD. The CDR3 DNA sequence: TGTGCCACCAGTGGCCTGGGGGGATCTGAAGCTTTCTTT. Its protein is CATSGLGGSEAFF.

The gene calls are TRBV2 and TRBJ2-7; the D gene is possibly TRBD1 (5 bases). Germline lookup yields CDR1 SNHLY and CDR2 FYNNEI. Trimming removed 5 bases from V and 3 bases from J, with 14 bases in between. The CDR3 has 14 residues. CDR3 DNA: TGTGCCAGCAGTCGCAGGGATTTCTACTACGAGCAGTACTTC. Translated: CASSRRDFYYEQYF.

The rearrangement joins TRBV7-3 to TRBJ2-1, with D perhaps TRBD1 (6 bases). V lost 5 bases and J 15 bases, leaving 23 bases between the germline ends. Germline CDR1 and CDR2: SGHTA and FQGTGA. This CDR3 region has 14 residues. CDR3 residues: CASSPSGGRVGSFF. The CDR3 bases are TGTGCCAGCAGCCCAAGTGGGGGCCGGGTCGGGTCGTTCTTC.

The genes are TRBV27 and TRBJ2-7; 9 bases agree with TRBD2. The CDR3 runs to 13 residues. Germline loops: CDR1 MNHEY, CDR2 SMNVEV (reference sequence). V lost 8 bases to trimming and J lost 3 bases; unmatched junction nucleotides: 5. CDR3 protein: CASGKTSGYEQYF. In nucleotides, the CDR3 is TGTGCCAGCGGGAAGACTAGCGGCTACGAGCAGTACTTC.

This clone was counted a few times. The genes are TRBV2 and TRBJ2-3; possible D gene TRBD2, 7 bases. Trimming removed 6 bases from V and 2 bases from J, with 18 bases in between. CDR1 and CDR2 (germline): SNHLY, FYNNEI. The CDR3 extends over 16 amino acids. The CDR3 nucleotides read TGTGCCAGCAGCTCTCTAGAGGGGGGGGACACAGATACGCAGTATTTT. Translated: CASSSLEGGDTDTQYF.

In its sample, this clone was seen a few times. This chain connects TRBV3-1 (or the pseudogene TRBV3-2) to TRBJ2-3; D remains ambiguous. CDR1 and CDR2 from the germline V gene are LGHDT and YNNKEL (reference sequence). Trimming stripped 8 bases from V and 9 bases from J, with 15 bases between. CDR3 length equals 12 residues. The CDR3 DNA reads TGTGCCAGCGAGGCGCCCGACGGGACGCAGTATTTT. Amino acid sequence: CASEAPDGTQYF.

This sequence joins TRBV19 and TRBJ2-2; D unresolved. Germline assignment: CDR1 LNHDA and CDR2 SQIVND (reference sequence). The ends were cut back, 1 base at V and 2 bases at J, with 11 bases in the middle. The CDR3 has 16 residues. This CDR3 is CASSIASGPNTGELFF. The CDR3 nucleotides read TGTGCCAGTAGTATAGCGAGTGGGCCAAACACCGGGGAGCTGTTTTTT.

V is TRBV14 and J is TRBJ2-7; 9 bases agree with TRBD2. Germline-derived CDR1 and CDR2 are SGHDN and FVKESK. The junction had 7 bases not matched to a gene; V was cut back by 7 bases and J by 0 bases. The CDR3 consists of 15 residues. CDR3 nucleotide sequence: TGTGCCAGCACCCTGACTAGCGGCAACTCCTACGAGCAGTACTTC. Protein: CASTLTSGNSYEQYF.

The genes are TRBV3-1 (or the pseudogene TRBV3-2) and TRBJ2-1, with 8 bases aligning to TRBD2. This CDR3 is 17 amino acids long. Germline trimming cut 4 bases from V and 5 bases from J; bases unmatched to any gene: 13. Germline V lookup: CDR1 LGHDT, CDR2 YNNKEL (reference sequence). The chain's CDR3 is CASSPKYGREGDNEQFF. Written as DNA, the CDR3 is TGTGCCAGCAGCCCAAAGTATGGACGGGAGGGAGACAATGAGCAGTTCTTC.

This clone was seen a few times. The genes are TRBV6-5 and TRBJ1-1; TRBD1 agrees at 7 bases. Losses at the gene ends were 5 bases for V and 1 base for J; bases not matched to a gene: 4. In germline, CDR1 is MNHEY, CDR2 SVGAGI. The length of the CDR3 is 14 residues. The CDR3 reads CASSPRTGNTEAFF. CDR3 coding DNA: TGTGCCAGCAGTCCCCGGACAGGGAACACTGAAGCTTTCTTT.

The V gene is TRBV15, the J gene TRBJ2-7; D is possibly TRBD2 (5 bases). The CDR3 spans 14 residues. Germline assignment: CDR1 LNHNV and CDR2 YYDKDF (reference sequence). Trimming pared 1 base from V and 7 bases from J, leaving 14 bases between. The CDR3 region has the DNA TGTGCCACCAGCAGAGGTCTCATCGGAGGAGAGCAGTACTTC. Translation: CATSRGLIGGEQYF.